A single sample gave rise to the 9 T cell receptor beta chains below, sequenced in a study of cytomegalovirus exposure and HLA in healthy donors. Use of 60 Vbeta and 13 Jbeta primers characterized the PCR. TCRdb keeps only in-frame clones here, not all; method: immunoSEQ multiplex PCR. The sample table sets out around 63,000 clones. Sequencing was carried out using PBMCs. These receptors were obtained from a woman in her twenties or thirties in good health and CMV-seronegative.

The chain recombines TRBV6-4 with TRBJ2-3; a possible D gene is TRBD2 (5 bases). This CDR3 region has 14 residues. The V end lost 6 bases, the J end lost 3 bases, and 13 bases lay between the germline ends. Per the germline V gene, CDR1 is MRHNA and CDR2 is SNTAGT. The CDR3 protein is CASSPGVGTDTQYF. DNA for the CDR3: TGTGCCAGCAGCCCCGGGGTCGGGACAGATACGCAGTATTTT.

The rearrangement joins TRBV28 to TRBJ2-6; D is possibly TRBD1 (5 bases). The V end was cut by 4 bases, the J end by 4 bases, with 11 bases between. There are 15 residues in the CDR3. Germline CDR1 and CDR2: MDHEN and SYDVKM. This CDR3 is CASSSDSSGANVLTF. CDR3 DNA sequence: TGTGCCAGCAGTTCTGACAGTTCGGGGGCCAACGTCCTGACTTTC.

The chain employs TRBV4-3 and TRBJ1-5, with no clear D. The V end lost 6 bases, the J end lost 5 bases, and 8 bases lay between the germline ends. The germline CDR1 and CDR2 sequences are LGHNA and YSLEER. This CDR3 region has 12 residues. CDR3 DNA: TGCGCCAGCAGTAAGAGGTATCAGCCCCAGCATTTT. It codes for CASSKRYQPQHF.

Details on this clone: An end of the junction does not agree with germline; a read error may underlie this. The chain combines TRBV30 with TRBJ2-3, with 7 bases identical to TRBD2. CDR1 is GTSNPN, CDR2 SVGIG, per germline (reference sequence). The CDR3 contains 15 residues. The CDR3 nucleotides are TGTGCCGGGAGTGTAACGGCGGGGGTCACAGATACGCAGTATTTT. Residues: CAGSVTAGVTDTQYF.

This chain joins TRBV28 and TRBJ1-2, with D unresolved. The CDR3 loop spans 14 amino acids. Trimming stripped 2 bases from V and 8 bases from J, with 15 bases between. Germline V gene lookup returns CDR1 MDHEN and CDR2 SYDVKM. CDR3 nucleotides: TGTGCCAGCAGTTTAAACTCCGCCCCGAAGGGCTACACCTTC. Its translation is CASSLNSAPKGYTF.

This chain connects TRBV9 to TRBJ1-1; no reliable D call. The CDR3 length is 13 residues. With 0 bases removed from V and 1 base from J, the gap between germline ends came to 4 bases. Germline V gives CDR1 SGDLS, CDR2 YYNGEE. The CDR3, as DNA: TGTGCCAGCAGCGTAGACGGGAACACTGAAGCTTTCTTT. Amino acid sequence: CASSVDGNTEAFF.

The chain employs TRBV7-9 and TRBJ2-7, with a possible D match to TRBD2 (6 bases). Germline V CDR1 and CDR2: SEHNR, FQNEAQ (reference sequence). The length of the CDR3 is 15 residues. V gave up 1 base and J gave up 4 bases, with 14 bases separating them. The CDR3 DNA is TGTGCCAGCAGCTTAGTAGGGTGGGGGGAGTACGAGCAGTACTTC. This codes for CASSLVGWGEYEQYF.

Worth noting for this clone: The junction and the germline gene differ at one end; a read error may be behind it. This sequence joins TRBV9 and TRBJ2-1, with D possibly being TRBD2 (6 bases). CDR3 length equals 17 residues. From germline, CDR1 is SGDLS and CDR2 YYNGEE. Written as DNA, the CDR3 is TGTGCCAGCAGCAGTCTTTCCGGGACTTCCTCCTTCAATGAGCAGTTCTTC. Translation: CASSSLSGTSSFNEQFF.

V and J are TRBV30 and TRBJ1-3; D gene unclear. The germline V and J ends were trimmed by 0 bases and 3 bases, with 12 bases remaining between them. Germline CDR1 and CDR2: GTSNPN and SVGIG (reference sequence). This CDR3 region has 15 residues. The CDR3 DNA is TGTGCCTGGAGTGTACTCCCCGCACTTGGAAACACCATATATTTT. It encodes CAWSVLPALGNTIYF.